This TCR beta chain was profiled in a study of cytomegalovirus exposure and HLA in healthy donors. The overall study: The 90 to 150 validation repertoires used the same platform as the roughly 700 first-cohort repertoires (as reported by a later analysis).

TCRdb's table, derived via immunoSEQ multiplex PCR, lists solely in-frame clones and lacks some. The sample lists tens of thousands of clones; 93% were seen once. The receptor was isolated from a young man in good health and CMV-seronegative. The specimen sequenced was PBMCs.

CDR3 region: CASSSGGAKEQFF. The CDR3 DNA is TGTGCCAGCTCAAGCGGGGGGGCGAAAGAGCAGTTCTTC. The gene calls are TRBV18 and TRBJ2-1; TRBD2 aligns across 10 bases. Per germline, CDR1 KGHSH and CDR2 LQKENI. The trim removed 5 bases at V and 10 bases at J, leaving 5 bases unmatched. The CDR3 runs to 13 residues.